The 27 T cell receptor beta chains below come from one sample, sequenced in a study of cytomegalovirus exposure and HLA in healthy donors. PCR primers comprised 60 Vbeta and 13 Jbeta primers. Sequencing was performed with immunoSEQ multiplex PCR; in TCRdb, only in-frame clones are kept and a portion is missing. Among over 200,000 clones listed, under 80% were seen once. The material sequenced was PBMCs. These receptors came from a young woman in good health and CMV-seronegative.

The rearrangement uses TRBV2 and TRBJ2-1, with D hard to call. CDR1 is SNHLY, CDR2 FYNNEI, per germline. The CDR3 runs to 12 residues. V dropped 7 bases and J dropped 7 bases, with 11 bases sitting between them. The CDR3 reads CASTRLWNEQFF. The CDR3 coding sequence is TGTGCCAGCACCCGGTTGTGGAATGAGCAGTTCTTC. The full variable domain, completed using reference TRBV2 and TRBJ2-1, is EPEVTQTPSHQVTQMGQEVILRCVPISNHLYFYWYRQILGQKVEFLVSFYNNEISEKSEIFDDQFSVERPDGSNFTLKIRSTKLEDSAMYFCASTRLWNEQFFGPGTRLTVL.

The chain has TRBV7-3 and TRBJ1-6, with 11 positions matching TRBD1. This CDR3 has 15 amino acids. V was pared by 2 bases and J by 9 bases, with 3 bases of the junction left unmatched. In germline, CDR1 is SGHTA, CDR2 FQGTGA. CDR3 region: CASSLEGQGGSPLHF. The CDR3 DNA follows: TGTGCCAGCAGCTTAGAGGGACAGGGGGGTTCACCCCTCCACTTT.

The gene calls are TRBV6-1 and TRBJ2-5; D may be TRBD2 (7 bases). CDR1 is MNHNS, CDR2 SASEGT, per germline. There are 18 residues in the CDR3. The V and J ends lost 0 bases and 0 bases respectively, with 17 bases between them. The CDR3 bases are TGTGCCAGCAGTGAAGCGCCGGGGGGCGGGACACACCAAGAGACCCAGTACTTC. Translating gives CASSEAPGGGTHQETQYF.

This rearrangement joins TRBV19 to TRBJ1-1; a weak D match, TRBD1 (5 bases). Germline V CDR1 and CDR2: LNHDA, SQIVND (reference sequence). The CDR3 totals 14 residues. V lost 7 bases and J 4 bases, leaving 16 bases between the germline ends. For the CDR3, the DNA is TGTGCCAGTACAATAGGAGGGGTCATCACTGAAGCTTTCTTT. It translates to CASTIGGVITEAFF.

The chain carries TRBV4-1 and TRBJ1-1, with D possibly TRBD1 on 5 matching bases. The germline V gene encodes CDR1 MGHRA and CDR2 YSYEKL. The CDR3 is 13 residues long. V lost 4 bases to trimming and J lost 8 bases, with 14 bases between them. The CDR3 DNA reads as TGCGCCAGCAGCCGCCTTGCTCAGGGAGAAGCTTTCTTT. This codes for CASSRLAQGEAFF.

V usage is TRBV13 and J usage is TRBJ2-7; 14 bases align to TRBD2. Per germline, CDR1 PRHDT and CDR2 FYEKMQ (reference sequence). Trimming took 5 bases from V and 2 from J; bases not matched to a gene: 5. The CDR3 is 16 amino acids. CDR3 coding DNA: TGTGCCAGCAGCCCGGGACTAGCGGGGGACCCCTACGAGCAGTACTTC. Its translation is CASSPGLAGDPYEQYF. Full variable domain (outside the CDR3, taken from reference TRBV13 and TRBJ2-7): AAGVIQSPRHLIKEKRETATLKCYPIPRHDTVYWYQQGPGQDPQFLISFYEKMQSDKGSIPDRFSAQQFSDYHSELNMSSLELGDSALYFCASSPGLAGDPYEQYFGPGTRLTVT.

This clone was detected a few times. Other nucleotide sequences from this sample produce the same CDR3. The J gene is TRBJ2-5, the V gene TRBV5-1; 7 bases map to TRBD1. V was pared by 5 bases and J by 3 bases, with 4 bases of the junction left unmatched. Germline-derived CDR1 and CDR2 are SGHRS and YFSETQ. The CDR3 totals 13 residues. CDR3 in amino acids: CASRRGTEETQYF. The CDR3 region has the DNA TGCGCCAGCAGGAGAGGGACAGAAGAGACCCAGTACTTC.

This sequence joins TRBV2 and TRBJ1-6, with D uncertain. V gave up 5 bases and J gave up 7 bases, with 9 bases separating them. The CDR3 length is 13 residues. The germline CDR1 and CDR2 sequences are SNHLY and FYNNEI. CDR3 coding DNA: TGTGCCAGCAGTCTTTCCCGGAATTCACCCCTCCACTTT. As protein: CASSLSRNSPLHF.

The J gene is TRBJ1-6, the V gene TRBV4-1; D unclear. Trimming stripped 5 bases from V and 2 bases from J, with 10 bases between. The CDR3 is 15 amino acids. Germline loops: CDR1 MGHRA, CDR2 YSYEKL. The CDR3 DNA is TGCGCCAGCAGCTTCGGGGAGCCCTATAATTCACCCCTCCACTTT. It specifies CASSFGEPYNSPLHF.

The chain links TRBV2 to TRBJ1-1, with 7 positions matching TRBD1. This CDR3 has 12 residues. V was pared by 7 bases and J by 6 bases, with 5 bases of the junction left unmatched. CDR1 and CDR2 from the germline V gene are SNHLY and FYNNEI. The chain's CDR3 is CASTDDRAEAFF. Here the CDR3 DNA reads TGTGCCAGCACCGATGACAGGGCTGAAGCTTTCTTT.

This rearrangement joins TRBV2 to TRBJ2-7, with D unresolved. V was shortened by 7 bases and J by 4 bases, with 11 bases between the two germline ends. The CDR3 length is 12 residues. Germline values: CDR1 SNHLY, CDR2 FYNNEI. CDR3 region: CASKHPPYEQYF. The CDR3 region has the DNA TGTGCCAGCAAGCACCCCCCTTACGAGCAGTACTTC.

V and J are TRBV2 and TRBJ2-1; 11 bases are shared with TRBD2. CDR1 is SNHLY and CDR2 is FYNNEI in the germline V gene. The CDR3 contains 15 residues. J gave up 3 bases and V 6 bases, and 4 bases lay outside the gene matches. This CDR3 reads CASRETSGDYNEQFF. CDR3 sequence (DNA): TGTGCCAGCAGGGAGACTAGCGGGGACTACAATGAGCAGTTCTTC.

This chain connects TRBV7-2 to TRBJ1-1; D ambiguous. The CDR3 has 14 residues. Germline CDR1 and CDR2: SGHTA and FQGNSA. V was shortened by 10 bases and J by 3 bases, with 18 bases between the two germline ends. CDR3 amino acids: CATSPWGGYTEAFF. DNA of the CDR3: TGTGCCACCTCCCCCTGGGGAGGGTACACTGAAGCTTTCTTT.

The chain employs TRBV30 and TRBJ1-4; perhaps TRBD1 as D (6 bases). The V end lost 0 bases, the J end lost 8 bases, and 10 bases lay between the germline ends. This CDR3 comprises 13 residues. Germline V gives CDR1 GTSNPN, CDR2 SVGIG (reference sequence). The chain's CDR3 is CAWSVGGLEKLFF. CDR3 nucleotides: TGTGCCTGGAGTGTAGGGGGTTTAGAAAAACTGTTTTTT.

The rearrangement uses TRBV29-1 and TRBJ2-3; the match to TRBD2 covers 11 bases. CDR1 is SQVTM, CDR2 ANQGSEA, per germline. CDR3 size: 15 residues. V lost 7 bases, J lost 0 bases, and 6 bases stayed unmatched. This chain's CDR3 is CSASGLADSTDTQYF. CDR3 coding DNA: TGCAGCGCTTCGGGACTAGCGGATAGCACAGATACGCAGTATTTT.

This clone is a singleton in its sample. V is TRBV6-5 and J is TRBJ1-2; TRBD1 agrees at 7 bases. From germline, CDR1 is MNHEY and CDR2 SVGAGI. This CDR3 contains 13 residues. The V segment lost 7 bases and the J segment 7 bases; nucleotides outside the gene matches: 9. DNA of the CDR3: TGTGCCAGCAACCCGACAGGGTACGGTGGCTACACCTTC. It translates to CASNPTGYGGYTF.

V usage is TRBV12-5 and J usage is TRBJ2-1, with D tentatively TRBD2 (6 bases). V dropped 6 bases and J dropped 4 bases, with 7 bases sitting between them. The CDR3 is made up of 12 amino acids. Germline V gene sequence: CDR1 LGHNT, CDR2 FRNRAP. The CDR3 nucleotides are TGTGCTAGTGGGGGAGGATACAATGAGCAGTTCTTC. It specifies CASGGGYNEQFF.

V usage is TRBV7-9 and J usage is TRBJ1-2; 7 nucleotides match TRBD1. CDR3 length: 15 amino acids. The junction had 6 bases not matched to a gene; V was cut back by 1 base and J by 4 bases. CDR1 is SEHNR, CDR2 FQNEAQ, per germline (reference sequence). CDR3 bases: TGTGCCAGCAGCTTAGGGGGACAGCCATCCTATGGCTACACCTTC. Translation gives CASSLGGQPSYGYTF.

The rearrangement joins TRBV30 to TRBJ1-1, with TRBD1 identical over 8 bases. The CDR3 loop spans 15 amino acids. The germline CDR1 and CDR2 sequences are GTSNPN and SVGIG (reference sequence). Unmatched junction bases numbered 7, after V lost 2 bases and J lost 2 bases. The CDR3 coding sequence is TGTGCCTGGAGTCGTCTAGACAGGGGTAACACTGAAGCTTTCTTT. As protein: CAWSRLDRGNTEAFF.

V usage is TRBV21-1 and J usage is TRBJ1-5. TRBV21-1 is a pseudogene segment. The CDR3 spans 18 residues. As DNA, the CDR3 is TGTGCCAGCAGCAAAGAGGTGGGGAGGGCAGGAAGCAATCAGCCCCAGCATTTT. Residues: CASSKEVGRAGSNQPQHF.

This clone was picked up a small number of times. The rearrangement joins TRBV9 to TRBJ1-2; maybe TRBD1 (6 bases). The CDR3 is made up of 15 amino acids. Deletions cut 0 bases from V and 3 bases from J, with 12 bases between. Germline V lookup: CDR1 SGDLS, CDR2 YYNGEE. DNA of the CDR3: TGTGCCAGCAGCGTAGGCCAGGGGATGTACTATGGCTACACCTTC. Protein sequence: CASSVGQGMYYGYTF.

The chain joins TRBV7-3 to TRBJ1-1; 8 positions match TRBD1. The CDR3 spans 17 residues. CDR1 SGHTA and CDR2 FQGTGA come from the germline V gene. V shed 4 bases and J 3 bases; nucleotides not matched to a gene: 13. CDR3 sequence reads: CASSSLPGTGLDTEAFF. The CDR3 DNA follows: TGTGCCAGCAGCTCCCTTCCGGGGACAGGATTGGACACTGAAGCTTTCTTT.

The chain links TRBV4-1 to TRBJ2-3; D gene ambiguous. There are 14 residues in the CDR3. Between the trimmed V and J ends, which lost 3 bases and 6 bases, there was a span of 13 bases. Germline V CDR1 and CDR2: MGHRA, YSYEKL. The CDR3 DNA reads TGCGCCAGCAGCCAGTTAGAGGCCGCTGATACGCAGTATTTT. Its protein product is CASSQLEAADTQYF.

The chain is built from TRBV6-6 and TRBJ1-1, with D perhaps matching TRBD1 (6 bases). Trimming removed 4 bases at V and 4 bases at J, with 7 bases between. The CDR3 consists of 12 residues. Germline assignment: CDR1 MNHNY and CDR2 SVGAGI (reference sequence). The CDR3 DNA sequence: TGTGCCAGCAGTTTCAGGGGCACTGAAGCTTTCTTT. It codes for CASSFRGTEAFF.

DNA for the CDR3: TGTGCCAGCAGCCACCCAGTTGCAACTAATGAAAAACTGTTTTTT. Its translation: CASSHPVATNEKLFF. The chain combines TRBV7-9 with TRBJ1-4; D call uncertain. The germline V gene encodes CDR1 SEHNR and CDR2 FQNEAQ (reference sequence). The CDR3 has 15 residues. V shed 5 bases and J shed 0 bases, with 10 bases lying between them. Based on the CDR3 plus reference TRBV7-9 and TRBJ1-4, the full variable domain is DTGVSQNPRHKITKRGQNVTFRCDPISEHNRLYWYRQTLGQGPEFLTYFQNEAQLEKSRLLSDRFSAERPKGSFSTLEIQRTEQGDSAMYLCASSHPVATNEKLFFGSGTQLSVL.

The chain links TRBV18 to TRBJ1-6, with D possibly matching TRBD1 (6 bases). The germline V gene has CDR1 KGHSH and CDR2 LQKENI. The V end was cut by 1 base, the J end by 8 bases, with 12 bases between. The CDR3 runs 15 residues. CDR3: CASSPRDNRDSPLHF. Written as DNA, the CDR3 is TGTGCCAGCTCACCACGGGACAATAGGGATTCACCCCTCCACTTT.

The chain is built from TRBV7-2 and TRBJ1-5, with D perhaps matching TRBD1 (5 bases). The CDR3 is made up of 14 amino acids. Germline CDR1 and CDR2: SGHTA and FQGNSA. The V and J ends lost 1 base and 8 bases respectively, with 12 bases between them. The DNA for the CDR3 is TGTGCCAGCAGCTTAGTACAGGTTAGGGAGCCCCAGCATTTT. Translated, it gives CASSLVQVREPQHF.